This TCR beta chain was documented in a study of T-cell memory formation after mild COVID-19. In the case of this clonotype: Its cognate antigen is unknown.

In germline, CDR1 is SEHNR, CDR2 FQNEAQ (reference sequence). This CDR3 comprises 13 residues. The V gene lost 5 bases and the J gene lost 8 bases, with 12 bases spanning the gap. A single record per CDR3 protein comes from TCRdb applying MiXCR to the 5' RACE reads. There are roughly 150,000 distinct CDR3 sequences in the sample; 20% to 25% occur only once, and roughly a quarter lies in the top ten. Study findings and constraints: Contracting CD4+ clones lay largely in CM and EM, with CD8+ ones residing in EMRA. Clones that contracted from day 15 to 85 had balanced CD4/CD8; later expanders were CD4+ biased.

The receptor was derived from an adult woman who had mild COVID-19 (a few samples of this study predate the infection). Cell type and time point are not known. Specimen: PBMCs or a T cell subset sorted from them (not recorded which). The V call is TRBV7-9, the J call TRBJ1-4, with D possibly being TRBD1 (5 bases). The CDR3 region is CASSPPGTEKLFF. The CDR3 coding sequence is TGTGCCAGCAGCCCCCCGGGGACGGAAAAACTGTTTTTT.